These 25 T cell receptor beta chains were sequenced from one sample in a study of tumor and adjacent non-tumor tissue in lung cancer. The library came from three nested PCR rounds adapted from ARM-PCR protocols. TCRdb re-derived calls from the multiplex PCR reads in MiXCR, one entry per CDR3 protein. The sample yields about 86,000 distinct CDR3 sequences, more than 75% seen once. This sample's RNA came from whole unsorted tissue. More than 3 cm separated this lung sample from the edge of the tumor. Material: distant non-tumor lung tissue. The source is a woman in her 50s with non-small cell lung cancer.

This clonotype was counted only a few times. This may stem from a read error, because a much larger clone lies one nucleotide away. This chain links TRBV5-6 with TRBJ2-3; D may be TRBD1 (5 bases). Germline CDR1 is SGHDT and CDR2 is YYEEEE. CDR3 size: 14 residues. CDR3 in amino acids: CASSLKGPTDMQYF. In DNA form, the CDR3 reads TGTGCCAGCAGCTTGAAAGGGCCGACAGATATGCAGTATTTT. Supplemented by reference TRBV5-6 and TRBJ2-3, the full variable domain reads DAGVTQSPTHLIKTRGQQVTLRCSPKSGHDTVSWYQQALGQGPQFIFQYYEEEERQRGNFPDRFSGHQFPNYSSELNVNALLLGDSALYLCASSLKGPTDMQYFGPGTRLTVL.

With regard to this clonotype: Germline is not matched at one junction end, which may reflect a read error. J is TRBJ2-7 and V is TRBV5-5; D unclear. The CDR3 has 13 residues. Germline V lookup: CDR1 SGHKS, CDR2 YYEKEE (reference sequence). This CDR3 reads CAGSFEGFYEQYF. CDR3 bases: TGTGCCGGCAGCTTCGAAGGGTTTTACGAGCAGTACTTC.

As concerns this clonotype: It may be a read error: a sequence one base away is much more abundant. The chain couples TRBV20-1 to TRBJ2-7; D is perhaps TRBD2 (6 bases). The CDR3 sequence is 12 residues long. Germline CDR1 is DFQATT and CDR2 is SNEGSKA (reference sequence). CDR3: CSARGTVYEQYF. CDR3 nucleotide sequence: TGCAGTGCCAGAGGGACTGTTTACGAGCAGTACTTC.

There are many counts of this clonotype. CDR3 protein: CAISEHPTSNPLYNEQFF. CDR3 DNA sequence: TGTGCCATCAGTGAGCACCCTACTAGTAACCCACTCTACAATGAGCAGTTCTTC. The V call is TRBV10-3, the J call TRBJ2-1; TRBD2 might be the D (5 bases). The CDR3 runs 18 residues. V was clipped by 2 bases and J by 3 bases, with 20 bases between them. Germline V lookup: CDR1 ENHRY, CDR2 SYGVKD.

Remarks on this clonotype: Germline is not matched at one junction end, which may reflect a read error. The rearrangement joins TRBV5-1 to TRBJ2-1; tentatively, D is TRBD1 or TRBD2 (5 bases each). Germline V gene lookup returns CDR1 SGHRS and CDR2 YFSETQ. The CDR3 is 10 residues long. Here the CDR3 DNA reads TGCGCCAGCAGGGGGGTTAAGCAGCTCTTC. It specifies CASRGVKQLF.

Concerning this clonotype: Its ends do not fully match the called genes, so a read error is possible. In nucleotides, the CDR3 is TGCGCCAGCAGCTTGGAGGGCAAGACCTCTGGGGACAACGTCCTGACTTTC. This translates into CASSLEGKTSGDNVLTF. V usage is TRBV5-5 and J usage is TRBJ2-6; a weak D match, TRBD2 (6 bases). Germline CDR1 and CDR2: SGHKS and YYEKEE (reference sequence). There are 17 residues in the CDR3.

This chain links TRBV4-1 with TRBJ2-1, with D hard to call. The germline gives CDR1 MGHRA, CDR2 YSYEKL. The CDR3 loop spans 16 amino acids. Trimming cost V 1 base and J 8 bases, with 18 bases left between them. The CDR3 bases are TGCGCCAGCAGCCAAGTAGACATACTCTCATACGATGAGCAGTTCTTC. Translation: CASSQVDILSYDEQFF.

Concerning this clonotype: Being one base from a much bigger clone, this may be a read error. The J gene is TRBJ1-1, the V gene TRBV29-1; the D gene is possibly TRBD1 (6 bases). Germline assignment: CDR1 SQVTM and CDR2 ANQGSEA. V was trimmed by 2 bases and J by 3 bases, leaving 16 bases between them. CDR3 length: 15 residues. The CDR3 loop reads CSVERVQDRDTEAFF. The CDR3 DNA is TGCAGCGTTGAAAGGGTGCAGGACAGAGACACTGAAGCTTTCTTT.

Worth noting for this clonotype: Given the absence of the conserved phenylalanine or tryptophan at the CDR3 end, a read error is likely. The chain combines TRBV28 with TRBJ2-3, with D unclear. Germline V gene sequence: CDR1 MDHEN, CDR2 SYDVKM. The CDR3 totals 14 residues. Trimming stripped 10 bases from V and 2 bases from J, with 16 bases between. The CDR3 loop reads CATSRYTHTDTQYY. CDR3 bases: TGTGCCACCTCGCGCTATACACACACAGATACGCAGTATTAT.

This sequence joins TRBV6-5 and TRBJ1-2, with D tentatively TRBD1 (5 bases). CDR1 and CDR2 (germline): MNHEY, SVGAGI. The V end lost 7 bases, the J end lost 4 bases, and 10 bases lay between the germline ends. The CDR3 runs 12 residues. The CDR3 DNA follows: TGTGCCAGCATTTCGGGGGGCTATGGCTACACCTTC. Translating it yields CASISGGYGYTF.

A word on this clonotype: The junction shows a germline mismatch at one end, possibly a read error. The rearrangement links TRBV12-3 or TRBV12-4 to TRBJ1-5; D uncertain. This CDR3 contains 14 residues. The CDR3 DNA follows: TGTGCCAGCAACTTAGTGGATAGCAATCAGCCCCAACATTTT. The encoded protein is CASNLVDSNQPQHF.

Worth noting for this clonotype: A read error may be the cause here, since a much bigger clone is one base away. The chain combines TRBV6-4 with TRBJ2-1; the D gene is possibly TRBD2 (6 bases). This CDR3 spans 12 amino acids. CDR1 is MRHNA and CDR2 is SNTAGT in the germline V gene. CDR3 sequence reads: CASIKGLNKQFF. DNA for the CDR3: TGTGCCAGCATCAAGGGACTCAATAAGCAGTTCTTC.

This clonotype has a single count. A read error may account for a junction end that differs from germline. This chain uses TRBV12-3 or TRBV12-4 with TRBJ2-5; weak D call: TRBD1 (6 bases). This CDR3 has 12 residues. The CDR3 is CTSSRGGEIQYF. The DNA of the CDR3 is TGTACCAGCAGTCGAGGGGGAGAGATCCAGTACTTC.

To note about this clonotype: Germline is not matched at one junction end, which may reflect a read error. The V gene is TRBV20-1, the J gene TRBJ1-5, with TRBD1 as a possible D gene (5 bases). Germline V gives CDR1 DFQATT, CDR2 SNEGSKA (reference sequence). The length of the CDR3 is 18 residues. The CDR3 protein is CNARDQGPFPLSNQPQHF. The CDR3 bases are TGTAATGCTAGAGATCAGGGACCATTCCCCTTGAGCAATCAGCCCCAGCATTTT.

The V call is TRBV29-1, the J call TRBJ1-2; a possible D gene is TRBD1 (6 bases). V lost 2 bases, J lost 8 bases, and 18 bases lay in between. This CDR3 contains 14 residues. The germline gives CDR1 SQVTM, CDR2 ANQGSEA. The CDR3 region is CSVESGGRAYGYTF. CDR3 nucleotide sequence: TGCAGCGTTGAATCCGGGGGCAGGGCTTACGGCTACACCTTC.

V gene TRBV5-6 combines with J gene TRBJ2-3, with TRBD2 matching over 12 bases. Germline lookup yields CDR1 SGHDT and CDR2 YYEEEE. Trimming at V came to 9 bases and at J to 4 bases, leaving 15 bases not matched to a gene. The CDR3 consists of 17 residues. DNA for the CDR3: TGTGCCAACGACTCCTACCATACTAGCGGGAGGTCAGATACGCAGTATTTT. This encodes CANDSYHTSGRSDTQYF.

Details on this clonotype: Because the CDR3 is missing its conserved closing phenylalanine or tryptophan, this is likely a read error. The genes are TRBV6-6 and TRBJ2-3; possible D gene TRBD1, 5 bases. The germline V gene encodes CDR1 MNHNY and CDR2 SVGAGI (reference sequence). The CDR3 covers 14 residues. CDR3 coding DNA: TGTGTCAGCACCGAAGACAGTACCACAAATACCCAGTATTCT. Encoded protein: CVSTEDSTTNTQYS.

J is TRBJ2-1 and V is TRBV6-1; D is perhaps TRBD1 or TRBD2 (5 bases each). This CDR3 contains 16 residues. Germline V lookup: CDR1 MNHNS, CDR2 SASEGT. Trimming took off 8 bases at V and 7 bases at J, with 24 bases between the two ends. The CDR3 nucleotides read TGTGCCAGCGTCTGGGGGAAGGCCTCTTTCGGGAATGAGCAGTTCTTC. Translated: CASVWGKASFGNEQFF.

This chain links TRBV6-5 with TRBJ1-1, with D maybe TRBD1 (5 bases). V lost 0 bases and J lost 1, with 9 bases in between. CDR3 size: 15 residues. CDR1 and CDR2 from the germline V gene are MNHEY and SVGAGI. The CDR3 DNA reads TGTGCCAGCAGTTACTCTAGTCAGGGGAACACTGAAGCTTTCTTT. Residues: CASSYSSQGNTEAFF.

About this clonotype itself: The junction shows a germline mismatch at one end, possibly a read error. CDR3 sequence: CANSHWTPNTEAFF. CDR3 nucleotides: TGTGCCAACAGCCACTGGACACCGAACACTGAAGCTTTCTTT. The chain recombines TRBV4-2 with TRBJ1-1; perhaps TRBD1 as D (5 bases). Per the germline V gene, CDR1 is LGHNA and CDR2 is YNFKEQ. This CDR3 comprises 14 residues.

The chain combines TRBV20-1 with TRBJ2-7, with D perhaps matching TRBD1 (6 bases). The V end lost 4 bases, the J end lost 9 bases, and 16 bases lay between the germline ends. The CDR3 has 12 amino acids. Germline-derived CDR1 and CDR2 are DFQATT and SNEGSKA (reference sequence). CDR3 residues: CSATDVRGGQYF. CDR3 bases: TGCAGTGCTACAGATGTCAGGGGCGGGCAGTACTTC.

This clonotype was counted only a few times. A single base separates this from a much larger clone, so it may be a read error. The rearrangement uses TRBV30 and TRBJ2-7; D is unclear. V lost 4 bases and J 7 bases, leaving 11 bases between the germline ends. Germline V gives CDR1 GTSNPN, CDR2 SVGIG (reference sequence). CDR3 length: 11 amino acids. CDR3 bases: TGTGCCTGGACTGAGTCCCTAGAGCAGTACTTC. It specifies CAWTESLEQYF.

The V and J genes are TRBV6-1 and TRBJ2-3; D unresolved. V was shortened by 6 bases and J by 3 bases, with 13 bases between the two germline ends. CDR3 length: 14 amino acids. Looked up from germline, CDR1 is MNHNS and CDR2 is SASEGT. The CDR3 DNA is TGTGCCAGCAGCACTTGCGGAAGTACAGATACGCAGTATTTT. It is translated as CASSTCGSTDTQYF.

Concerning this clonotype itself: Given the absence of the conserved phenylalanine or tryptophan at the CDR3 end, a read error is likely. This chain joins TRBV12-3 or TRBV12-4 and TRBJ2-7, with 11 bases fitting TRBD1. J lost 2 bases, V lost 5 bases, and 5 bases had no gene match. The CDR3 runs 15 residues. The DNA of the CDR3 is TGTGCCAGCAGTGGAGGACAGGGGGCAACCTACGAGCAGTACCTC. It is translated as CASSGGQGATYEQYL.

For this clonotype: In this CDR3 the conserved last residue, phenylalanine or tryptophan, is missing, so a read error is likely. The CDR3 reads CASSIAGWGLREAFS. In DNA form, the CDR3 reads TGTGCCAGCAGCATCGCTGGCTGGGGGCTACGAGAAGCTTTCTCT. The chain uses TRBV11-2 and TRBJ1-1; D perhaps matches TRBD1 (6 bases). The length of the CDR3 is 15 residues. Germline V gives CDR1 SGHAT, CDR2 FQNNGV. V lost 5 bases, J lost 8 bases, and 21 bases lay in between.